The 5 T cell receptor beta chains listed next were all sequenced from one sample in a study of technical replicates of blood from several donors. The data were produced by immunoSEQ multiplex PCR, yet TCRdb's version contains in-frame clones alone and is incomplete. The sample has nearly 80,000 clones; approximately 93% are singletons. The sample comprised T cells isolated from PBMCs. The receptor set was obtained from a human donor in good health.

This rearrangement joins TRBV19 to TRBJ2-7, with 9 nucleotides matching TRBD2. Losses at the gene ends were 3 bases for V and 8 bases for J; bases not matched to a gene: 8. CDR1 is LNHDA and CDR2 is SQIVND in the germline V gene (reference sequence). CDR3 length: 14 residues. The CDR3 DNA follows: TGTGCCAGTAGTATGGTAGCGGGAGATTCCCAGCAGTACTTC. It specifies CASSMVAGDSQQYF.

CDR3 DNA: TGTGCCTTCCCGTTGGGGACTAGCGGCACAGATACGCAGTATTTT. Amino acids: CAFPLGTSGTDTQYF. The J gene is TRBJ2-3, the V gene TRBV25-1; 10 bases line up with TRBD2. J lost 1 base, V lost 11 bases, and 9 bases had no gene match. Germline V gives CDR1 MGHDK, CDR2 SYGVNS. The CDR3 length is 15 residues. Supplemented by reference TRBV25-1 and TRBJ2-3, the full variable domain reads EADIYQTPRYLVIGTGKKITLECSQTMGHDKMYWYQQDPGMELHLIHYSYGVNSTEKGDLSSESTVSRIRTEHFPLTLESARPSHTSQYLCAFPLGTSGTDTQYFGPGTRLTVL.

The rearrangement links TRBV9 to TRBJ1-1; D might be TRBD1 (6 bases). The CDR3 covers 15 residues. The germline gives CDR1 SGDLS, CDR2 YYNGEE. V lost 2 bases and J lost 1, with 12 bases in between. CDR3 in DNA: TGTGCCAGCAGCGTTTCCGGGACACCGAACACTGAAGCTTTCTTT. It is translated as CASSVSGTPNTEAFF. Looking up the rest from reference TRBV9 and TRBJ1-1 gives the full variable domain: DSGVTQTPKHLITATGQRVTLRCSPRSGDLSVYWYQQSLDQGLQFLIQYYNGEERAKGNILERFSAQQFPDLHSELNLSSLELGDSALYFCASSVSGTPNTEAFFGQGTRLTVV.

The chain combines TRBV7-3 with TRBJ1-1; no clear D. Looked up from germline, CDR1 is SGHTA and CDR2 is FQGTGA. CDR3 length equals 14 residues. V was shortened by 0 bases and J by 4 bases, with 9 bases between the two germline ends. The CDR3 region has the DNA TGTGCCAGCAGCTTAACGGTCGCTACCACTGAAGCTTTCTTT. Translating it yields CASSLTVATTEAFF.

CDR3 sequence: CSAGSGTAQISTDTQYF. CDR3 DNA: TGCAGCGCGGGGTCCGGGACAGCTCAAATTAGCACAGATACGCAGTATTTT. This rearrangement joins TRBV29-1 to TRBJ2-3; 7 bases agree with TRBD1. CDR1 and CDR2 from the germline V gene are SQVTM and ANQGSEA. The junction had 16 bases not matched to a gene; V was cut back by 7 bases and J by 0 bases. The CDR3 sequence is 17 residues long.